The entry that follows covers one T cell receptor (beta chain) sequence. Antigen: not known. This CDR3 contains 13 residues. The V gene lost 5 bases and the J gene lost 5 bases, with 11 bases spanning the gap. Germline V gene data show CDR1 as MDHEN and CDR2 as SYDVKM. These data come from a study of memory CD4+ T cells and cytomegalovirus serostatus. Study-wide results and limits: Each of some 67 CMV-associated TCRbeta sequences occurred in one to five individuals.

The sort gate was single viable CD3+CD4+CD8-CD45RO+ cells for memory CD4+ T cells. Positive selection with CD4 microbeads enriched total CD4+ T cells. TCRdb keeps only in-frame clones here, not all; method: immunoSEQ multiplex PCR. This table has fewer than 75,000 clones, under 80% appearing once. Sequences were obtained from memory CD4+ T cells from blood. V and J are TRBV28 and TRBJ2-3; D may be TRBD1 (5 bases). This clonotype originated in an adult in good health and CMV-seronegative. The CDR3 sequence: CASSRQLRDTQYF. The CDR3 DNA is TGTGCCAGCAGTCGACAGCTAAGAGATACGCAGTATTTT.